This T cell receptor beta chain was obtained from a study of blood T cells in healthy people across ages. Study-level results: It was not possible, with unsorted PBMCs, to conclusively compare naive and antigen-experienced cells.

Through a sample-barcoded 5' primer and a J-beta primer mix, a second PCR was run for roughly 6 to 12 cycles. TCRdb re-analysed the 5' RACE reads in MiXCR, keeping a single row per CDR3 protein. The data contain about 670,000 distinct CDR3 sequences, roughly 41% of them seen just once; the ten biggest clones take up about 30%. Donors were systemically healthy Caucasian individuals from Russia aged roughly 6 to 95 years. Peripheral blood was drawn, roughly 10 milliliters per donor. V dropped 7 bases and J dropped 3 bases, with 17 bases sitting between them. The CDR3 consists of 15 residues. Germline V gene sequence: CDR1 SNHLY, CDR2 FYNNEI. Comment on this clonotype: Its antigen is undetermined. It may be a read error: a sequence one base away is much more abundant.

This chain joins TRBV2 and TRBJ2-3, with D possibly being TRBD2 (6 bases). The sequencing sample was made of blood. This TCR derives from a man older than 75 in good health. The chain's CDR3 is CASIPGTYLTDTQYF. CDR3 DNA sequence: TGTGCCAGCATCCCCGGGACTTACCTTACAGATACGCAGTATTTT.